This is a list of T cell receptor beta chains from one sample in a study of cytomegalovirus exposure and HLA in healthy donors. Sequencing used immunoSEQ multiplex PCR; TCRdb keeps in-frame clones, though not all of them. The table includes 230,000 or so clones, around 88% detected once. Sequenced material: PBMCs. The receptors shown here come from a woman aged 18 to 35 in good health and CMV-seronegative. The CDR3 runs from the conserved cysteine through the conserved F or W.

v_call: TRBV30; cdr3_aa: CAWANGGADTQYF
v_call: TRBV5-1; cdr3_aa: CASRYSPGGQGSPYEQYF
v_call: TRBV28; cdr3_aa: CASSLLDRVAGELFF
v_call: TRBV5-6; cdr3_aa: CASSLGPSSEVNEQFF
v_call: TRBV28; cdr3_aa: CASSLRRSGWSSYEQYF
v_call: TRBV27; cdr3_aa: CASSLSGSGAYEQYF
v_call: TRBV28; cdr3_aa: CASSLSLGGQNEKLFF
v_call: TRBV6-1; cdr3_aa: CASSERILTGSDQPQHF
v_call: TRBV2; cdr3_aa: CASTIPGGSGRETQYF
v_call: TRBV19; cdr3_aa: CASTVMGQGSPNQPQHF
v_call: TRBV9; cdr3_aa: CASSGFGTANTGELFF